These 26 T cell receptor beta chains originate from one sample sequenced in a study of vaccination and CD4 T cells after COVID-19. Their recognized antigens are unknown. The treatment: approximately nine-day PBMC culture with coronavirus spike peptide pools or control peptides (ViraFEST assay). Once obtained from cultured CD4+ T cells, the DNA was sequenced using the Oncomine TCR Beta short-read assay. TCRdb reanalysed the PCR reads using MiXCR and keeps one entry per CDR3 protein. The sample holds around 7,200 distinct CDR3 sequences; around 60% are singletons and the top ten take approximately 35%. The material sequenced was CD4+ T cells from blood, cultured in vitro. All receptors derive from a human donor who had recovered from COVID-19.

The chain combines TRBV6-1 with TRBJ2-1, with 8 nucleotides matching TRBD2. Looked up from germline, CDR1 is MNHNS and CDR2 is SASEGT. V lost 3 bases and J lost 7; bases outside the gene matches: 8. There are 15 residues in the CDR3. The CDR3 loop reads CASSDGGGRANEQFF. CDR3 DNA: TGTGCCAGCAGTGACGGCGGGGGGCGGGCAAATGAGCAGTTCTTC.

This clonotype was detected only a few times. The chain combines TRBV6-1 with TRBJ2-5; 15 nucleotides line up with TRBD2. CDR1 is MNHNS and CDR2 is SASEGT in the germline V gene. V shed 5 bases and J 4 bases; nucleotides not matched to a gene: 2. This CDR3 has 15 amino acids. CDR3 sequence (DNA): TGTGCCAGCAGTCGGACTAGCGGGAGGGGAGAGACCCAGTACTTC. Residues: CASSRTSGRGETQYF.

This clonotype occurred a few times. This chain links TRBV10-1 with TRBJ1-5; no reliable D call. In germline, CDR1 is WNHNN, CDR2 SYGVQD (reference sequence). The V end was cut by 6 bases, the J end by 4 bases, with 7 bases between. CDR3 length: 12 residues. CDR3 loop: CASSQTNQPQHF. CDR3 DNA sequence: TGCGCCAGCAGCCAGACTAATCAGCCCCAGCATTTT.

This clonotype has more than one count but fewer than ten. The chain recombines TRBV6-1 with TRBJ1-1, with 10 bases identical to TRBD1. V was pared by 5 bases and J by 4 bases, with 7 bases of the junction left unmatched. Germline V CDR1 and CDR2: MNHNS, SASEGT. The CDR3 has 15 residues. In DNA, the CDR3 is TGTGCCAGCAGTCCCGTTCGGACAGGGGGCACTGAAGCTTTCTTT. Its protein product is CASSPVRTGGTEAFF.

V usage is TRBV24-1 and J usage is TRBJ2-7; 8 bases are a match to TRBD1. V shed 3 bases, J shed 5 bases, and the junction held 2 bases outside the gene matches. Germline V CDR1 and CDR2: KGHDR, SFDVKD. There are 13 residues in the CDR3. CDR3 DNA: TGTGCCACCAGTGATCCGACAGGGGACGAGCAGTACTTC. Encoded protein: CATSDPTGDEQYF.

This clonotype was seen just once. The chain uses TRBV7-2 and TRBJ2-3; a weak D match, TRBD2 (7 bases). CDR3 length equals 16 residues. Germline CDR1 reads SGHTA; CDR2 reads FQGNSA. V was shortened by 4 bases and J by 4 bases, with 18 bases between the two germline ends. CDR3 coding DNA: TGTGCCAGCAGCTCCGGCCGAGGGGGGGCTGCAGATACGCAGTATTTT. It translates to CASSSGRGGAADTQYF.

The rearrangement uses TRBV30 and TRBJ1-2, with D possibly matching TRBD1 (6 bases). Germline V gives CDR1 GTSNPN, CDR2 SVGIG (reference sequence). The V end lost 4 bases, the J end lost 6 bases, and 15 bases lay between the germline ends. CDR3 size: 13 residues. The CDR3 sequence is CAWIPDRGNGYTF. For the CDR3, the DNA is TGTGCCTGGATCCCGGACAGAGGCAATGGCTACACCTTC.

The V gene is TRBV21-1, the J gene TRBJ1-4; the D call TRBD1 from the table was never checked on the DNA. TRBV21-1 is a listed pseudogene. The CDR3 is 21 amino acids. This CDR3 is CASSKERGPGTGVGVNEKLFF. CDR3 nucleotide sequence: TGTGCCAGCAGCAAAGAACGGGGACCCGGGACAGGGGTCGGAGTCAATGAAAAACTGTTTTTT.

The chain links TRBV6-5 to TRBJ2-5; TRBD1 or TRBD2 may be the D gene (6 bases each). The germline CDR1 and CDR2 sequences are MNHEY and SVGAGI. The CDR3 contains 15 residues. The ends were cut back, 0 bases at V and 5 bases at J, with 13 bases in the middle. Here the CDR3 DNA reads TGTGCCAGCAGTTACTCGAGGGGGGCGGGTGAGACCCAGTACTTC. Its protein product is CASSYSRGAGETQYF.

The V and J genes are TRBV7-2 and TRBJ2-3; no clear D. CDR1 and CDR2 from the germline V gene are SGHTA and FQGNSA. V gave up 2 bases and J gave up 2 bases, with 5 bases separating them. The CDR3 sequence is 13 residues long. CDR3 residues: CASSLIHTDTQYF. The CDR3 DNA sequence: TGTGCCAGCAGCTTAATTCACACAGATACGCAGTATTTT.

This clonotype was seen only a few times. V usage is TRBV6-1 and J usage is TRBJ2-3; 10 bases fit TRBD2. The CDR3 runs to 16 residues. Per the germline V gene, CDR1 is MNHNS and CDR2 is SASEGT. J lost 3 bases, V lost 5 bases, and 8 bases had no gene match. The CDR3, as DNA: TGTGCCAGCAGTCGCGCCTCTAGCGGGAGTACAGATACGCAGTATTTT. It specifies CASSRASSGSTDTQYF.

The V and J genes are TRBV12-3 or TRBV12-4 and TRBJ1-2; D is unresolved. Trimming took off 3 bases at V and 1 base at J, with 6 bases between the two ends. This CDR3 has 13 residues. Written as DNA, the CDR3 is TGTGCCAGCAGTTTGCGGGTTAACTATGGCTACACCTTC. Translating gives CASSLRVNYGYTF.

The V call is TRBV29-1, the J call TRBJ2-3; TRBD1 matches at 11 bases. The germline V gene encodes CDR1 SQVTM and CDR2 ANQGSEA. The CDR3 is made up of 13 amino acids. The V and J ends lost 3 bases and 6 bases, in that order; junction bases with no gene match: 2. DNA for the CDR3: TGCAGCGTTGATGGGACAGGGGGGGATACGCAGTATTTT. Translated, it gives CSVDGTGGDTQYF.

The chain carries TRBV27 and TRBJ1-2; a weak D match, TRBD1 (6 bases). V lost 6 bases and J lost 0, with 23 bases in between. CDR1 and CDR2 (germline): MNHEY, SMNVEV (reference sequence). This CDR3 spans 18 amino acids. CDR3 sequence: CASRSPRDNRPSNYGYTF. The CDR3 DNA reads as TGTGCCAGCAGATCGCCCCGGGACAACCGCCCGTCTAACTATGGCTACACCTTC.

The chain is built from TRBV20-1 and TRBJ1-5; no reliable D call. The CDR3 runs 13 residues. Trimming stripped 3 bases from V and 5 bases from J, with 11 bases between. The germline gives CDR1 DFQATT, CDR2 SNEGSKA (reference sequence). The CDR3 DNA follows: TGCAGTGCTAGTTCTCGGCTCGATCAGCCCCAGCATTTT. This gives the protein CSASSRLDQPQHF.

This clonotype has only one observation. The rearrangement joins TRBV6-2 or TRBV6-3 to TRBJ2-7; D gene unclear. Trimming stripped 6 bases from V and 0 bases from J, with 9 bases between. Germline values: CDR1 MNHEY, CDR2 SVGEGT. The CDR3 runs 13 residues. CDR3 nucleotide sequence: TGTGCCAGCAGGGGCTCTAGCTCCTACGAGCAGTACTTC. Its protein product is CASRGSSSYEQYF.

This clonotype was detected only a few times. The chain has TRBV6-2 or TRBV6-3 and TRBJ1-1; D remains ambiguous. Trimming shortened V by 6 bases and J by 3 bases, and 14 bases separated the two germline ends. This CDR3 region has 14 residues. Per the germline V gene, CDR1 is MNHEY and CDR2 is SVGEGT. Written as DNA, the CDR3 is TGTGCCAGCAGGGATCCGGGATCTTACACTGAAGCTTTCTTT. This sequence encodes CASRDPGSYTEAFF.

In DNA form, the CDR3 reads TGCAGTGCTAGGCCACAGGGGCGCTTCCCTTACGAGCAGTACTTC. This gives the protein CSARPQGRFPYEQYF. The rearrangement joins TRBV20-1 to TRBJ2-7; 7 nucleotides agree with TRBD1. Losses at the gene ends were 3 bases for V and 4 bases for J; bases not matched to a gene: 12. CDR1 DFQATT and CDR2 SNEGSKA come from the germline V gene (reference sequence). The CDR3 totals 15 residues.

This clonotype has more than one count but fewer than ten. The rearrangement links TRBV7-6 to TRBJ1-2; D gene uncertain. The CDR3 extends over 13 amino acids. Germline CDR1 and CDR2: SGHVS and FNYEAQ. V shed 4 bases and J shed 3 bases, with 9 bases lying between them. The CDR3 DNA follows: TGTGCCAGCAGCTCTCCCAACGACTATGGCTACACCTTC. It translates to CASSSPNDYGYTF. Combining the CDR3 with reference TRBV7-6 and TRBJ1-2 gives the whole variable domain GAGVSQSPRYKVTKRGQDVALRCDPISGHVSLYWYRQALGQGPEFLTYFNYEAQQDKSGLPNDRFSAERPEGSISTLTIQRTEQRDSAMYRCASSSPNDYGYTFGSGTRLTVV.

The table lists this clonotype with a count of one. The V gene is TRBV9, the J gene TRBJ1-5, with 8 bases fitting TRBD1. V lost 4 bases and J lost 4; bases outside the gene matches: 7. The germline gives CDR1 SGDLS, CDR2 YYNGEE. The CDR3 is made up of 15 amino acids. This CDR3 is CASSMTGTGNQPQHF. In DNA, the CDR3 is TGTGCCAGCAGCATGACCGGGACAGGTAATCAGCCCCAGCATTTT. The variable domain in full, with the rest retrieved from reference TRBV9 and TRBJ1-5, is DSGVTQTPKHLITATGQRVTLRCSPRSGDLSVYWYQQSLDQGLQFLIQYYNGEERAKGNILERFSAQQFPDLHSELNLSSLELGDSALYFCASSMTGTGNQPQHFGDGTRLSIL.

The rearrangement links TRBV11-3 to TRBJ2-2; no clear D gene. Looked up from germline, CDR1 is SGHNT and CDR2 is YENEEA. Trimming removed 4 bases at V and 2 bases at J, with 14 bases between. CDR3 length: 16 residues. In DNA form, the CDR3 reads TGTGCCAGCAGCTCAAGAATGGACCTAAACACCGGGGAGCTGTTTTTT. Encoded protein: CASSSRMDLNTGELFF. Combining the CDR3 with reference TRBV11-3 and TRBJ2-2 gives the whole variable domain EAGVVQSPRYKIIEKKQPVAFWCNPISGHNTLYWYLQNLGQGPELLIRYENEEAVDDSQLPKDRFSAERLKGVDSTLKIQPAELGDSAVYLCASSSRMDLNTGELFFGEGSRLTVL.

The gene calls are TRBV18 and TRBJ1-5; D is undetermined. The CDR3 runs 14 residues. Germline loops: CDR1 KGHSH, CDR2 LQKENI. Between the trimmed V and J ends, which lost 3 bases and 5 bases, there was a span of 11 bases. This chain's CDR3 is CASSPEVADQPQHF. CDR3 DNA: TGTGCCAGCTCACCCGAAGTGGCCGATCAGCCCCAGCATTTT.

This clonotype was seen once. This chain joins TRBV19 and TRBJ1-2; 12 bases fit TRBD1. The CDR3 sequence is 16 residues long. V lost 3 bases to trimming and J lost 4 bases; unmatched junction nucleotides: 6. Germline V CDR1 and CDR2: LNHDA, SQIVND (reference sequence). As DNA, the CDR3 is TGTGCCAGTAGTATGGGAACGGGACAGGGGGCCTATGGCTACACCTTC. Translating it yields CASSMGTGQGAYGYTF.

As DNA, the CDR3 is TGCAGTGCTAGTCAAATCGGGGGGAACACTGAAGCTTTCTTT. Translating it yields CSASQIGGNTEAFF. The J gene is TRBJ1-1, the V gene TRBV20-1; weak D call: TRBD1 (5 bases). Between the trimmed V and J ends, which lost 3 bases and 1 base, there was a span of 12 bases. CDR1 is DFQATT, CDR2 SNEGSKA, per germline (reference sequence). This CDR3 contains 14 residues.

The chain couples TRBV7-2 to TRBJ1-1, with D possibly matching TRBD1 (5 bases). With 5 bases removed from V and 1 base from J, the gap between germline ends came to 20 bases. Germline V gene sequence: CDR1 SGHTA, CDR2 FQGNSA. This CDR3 is 17 amino acids long. The CDR3 nucleotides are TGTGCCAGCAGCCCAAAAACGTTTCCAGGGAGGAACACTGAAGCTTTCTTT. This translates into CASSPKTFPGRNTEAFF. Combining the CDR3 with reference TRBV7-2 and TRBJ1-1 gives the whole variable domain GAGVSQSPSNKVTEKGKDVELRCDPISGHTALYWYRQSLGQGLEFLIYFQGNSAPDKSGLPSDRFSAERTGGSVSTLTIQRTQQEDSAVYLCASSPKTFPGRNTEAFFGQGTRLTVV.

This clonotype is medium-sized within its sample. The chain employs TRBV28 and TRBJ1-4; D uncertain. Deletions cut 4 bases from V and 0 bases from J, with 0 bases between. The CDR3 totals 12 residues. Germline values: CDR1 MDHEN, CDR2 SYDVKM. The CDR3: CASSSTNEKLFF. CDR3 DNA sequence: TGTGCCAGCAGTTCAACTAATGAAAAACTGTTTTTT.